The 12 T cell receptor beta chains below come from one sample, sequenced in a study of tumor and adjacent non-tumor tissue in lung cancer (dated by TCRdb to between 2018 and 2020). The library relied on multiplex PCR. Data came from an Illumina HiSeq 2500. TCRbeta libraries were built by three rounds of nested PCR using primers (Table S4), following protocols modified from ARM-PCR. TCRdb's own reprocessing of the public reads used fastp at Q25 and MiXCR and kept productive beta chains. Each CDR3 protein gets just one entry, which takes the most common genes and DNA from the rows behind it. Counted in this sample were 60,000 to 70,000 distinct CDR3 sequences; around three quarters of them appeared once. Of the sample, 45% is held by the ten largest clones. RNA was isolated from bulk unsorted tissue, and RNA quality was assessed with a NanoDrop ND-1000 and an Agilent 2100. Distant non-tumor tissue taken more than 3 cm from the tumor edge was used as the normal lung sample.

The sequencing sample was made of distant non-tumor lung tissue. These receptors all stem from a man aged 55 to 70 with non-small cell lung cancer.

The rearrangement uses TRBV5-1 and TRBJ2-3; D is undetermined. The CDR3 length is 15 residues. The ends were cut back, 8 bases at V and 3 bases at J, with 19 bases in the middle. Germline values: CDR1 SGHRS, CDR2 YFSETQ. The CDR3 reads CASGLYTALTDTQYF. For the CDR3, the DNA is TGCGCCAGTGGCCTCTACACGGCCCTTACAGATACGCAGTATTTT.

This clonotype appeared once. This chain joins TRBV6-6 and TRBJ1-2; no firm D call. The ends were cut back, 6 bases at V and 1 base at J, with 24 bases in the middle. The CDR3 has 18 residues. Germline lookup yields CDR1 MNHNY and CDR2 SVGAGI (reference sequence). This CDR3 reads CASSSWAFGGVLNYGYTF. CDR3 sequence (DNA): TGTGCCAGCAGCTCATGGGCTTTCGGAGGAGTCCTTAACTATGGCTACACCTTC.

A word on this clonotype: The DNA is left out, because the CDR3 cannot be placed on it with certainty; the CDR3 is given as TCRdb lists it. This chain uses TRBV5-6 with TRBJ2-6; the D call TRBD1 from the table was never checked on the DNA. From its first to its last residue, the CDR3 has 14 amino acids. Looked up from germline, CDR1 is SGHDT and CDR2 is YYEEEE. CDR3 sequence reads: CASSFVGEGNVLNF.

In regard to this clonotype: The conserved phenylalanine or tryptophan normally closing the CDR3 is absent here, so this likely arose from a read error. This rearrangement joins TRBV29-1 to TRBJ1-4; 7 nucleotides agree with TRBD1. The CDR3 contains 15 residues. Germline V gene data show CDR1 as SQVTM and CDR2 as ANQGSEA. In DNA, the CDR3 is TGCATCGTTGAAGATCTAAAGGGGGCGGATGAAAAACTGTTTTAT. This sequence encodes CIVEDLKGADEKLFY.

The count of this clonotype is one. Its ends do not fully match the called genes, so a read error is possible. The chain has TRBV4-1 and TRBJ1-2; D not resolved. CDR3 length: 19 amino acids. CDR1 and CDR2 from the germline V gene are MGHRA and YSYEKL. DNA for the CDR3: TGCGCCATCAGCCAGGACGTCAGCAATATTGTTTCAGCTAACTATGGCTACACCTTT. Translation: CAISQDVSNIVSANYGYTF.

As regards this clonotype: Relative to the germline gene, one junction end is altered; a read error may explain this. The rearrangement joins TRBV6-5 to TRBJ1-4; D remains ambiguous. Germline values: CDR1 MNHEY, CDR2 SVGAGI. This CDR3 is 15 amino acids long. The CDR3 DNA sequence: TGTGCCAGCAGTGAAAAGCCGACAACTAATGGAAAAGTGTTTTTT. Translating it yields CASSEKPTTNGKVFF.

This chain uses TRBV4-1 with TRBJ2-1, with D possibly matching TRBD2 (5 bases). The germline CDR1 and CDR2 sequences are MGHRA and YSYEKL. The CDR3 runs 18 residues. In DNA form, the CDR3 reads TGCGTTAGCAGCCAATCCCCCGTTGGAGCGGCCGTCTACAATGAGCAGTTCTTC. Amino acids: CVSSQSPVGAAVYNEQFF.

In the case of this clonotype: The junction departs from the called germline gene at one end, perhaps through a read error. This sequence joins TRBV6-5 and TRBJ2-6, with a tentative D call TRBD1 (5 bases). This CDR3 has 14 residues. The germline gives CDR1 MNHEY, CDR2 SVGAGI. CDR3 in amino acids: CASSGLTGAYVLTF. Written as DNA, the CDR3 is TGTGCCAGCAGCGGGCTAACTGGGGCCTACGTCCTTACTTTC.

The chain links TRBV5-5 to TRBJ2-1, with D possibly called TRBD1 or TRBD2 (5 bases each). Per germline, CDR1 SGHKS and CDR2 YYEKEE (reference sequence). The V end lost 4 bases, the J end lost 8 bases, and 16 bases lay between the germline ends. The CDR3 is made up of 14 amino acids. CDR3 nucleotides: TGTGCCAGCAGCCTCGGGAACCGGGGCGATGAGCAGTTCTTC. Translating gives CASSLGNRGDEQFF.

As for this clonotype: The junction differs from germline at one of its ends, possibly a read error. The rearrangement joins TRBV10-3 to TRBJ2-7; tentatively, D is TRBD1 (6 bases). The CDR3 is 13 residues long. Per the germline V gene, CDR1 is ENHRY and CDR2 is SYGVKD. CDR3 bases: TGTGCCATCAGTGAGTCGGTGAGGGGGACCTCGATTTTC. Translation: CAISESVRGTSIF.

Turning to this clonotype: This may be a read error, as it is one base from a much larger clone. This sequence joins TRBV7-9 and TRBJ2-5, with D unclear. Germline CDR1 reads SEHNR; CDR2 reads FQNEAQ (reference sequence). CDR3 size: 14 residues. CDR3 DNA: TGTGCCATCAGCTTAGACGGACCCCAAGAGACCCAGTACTTC. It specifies CAISLDGPQETQYF.

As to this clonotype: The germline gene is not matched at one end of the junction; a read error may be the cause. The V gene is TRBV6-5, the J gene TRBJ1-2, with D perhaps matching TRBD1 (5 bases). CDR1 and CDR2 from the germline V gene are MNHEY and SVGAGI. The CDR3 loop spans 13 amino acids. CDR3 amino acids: CASGRDHNYSYIF. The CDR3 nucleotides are TGTGCCAGCGGTCGGGACCATAACTATAGCTACATCTTC.